The next 23 T cell receptor beta chains were all read from a single sample in a study of PD-L1 blockade in urothelial cancer (dated by TCRdb to 2017 to 2019). Receptor amplification or capture employed the immunoSEQ multiplex PCR assay. Drawn from immuneACCESS, this table holds only the in-frame rearrangements with V and J called that TCRdb kept. Clones are partly lost; checked studies trace under half to an unresolved V gene and leave the rest unexplained. In this sample the table shows roughly 95,000 clones, roughly 84% of which occur a single time. The ten top clones hold about 2% of the sample. The sample's time point, from its label and the paper: pretreatment peripheral blood. This material consisted of PBMCs, taken around atezolizumab (anti-PD-L1) treatment. Receptors originate from a man between 60 and 70 years old with urothelial cancer.

To note about this clone: The conserved closing phenylalanine or tryptophan is absent in this CDR3, likely reflecting a read error. It is unclear where the CDR3 begins or ends on the DNA, so no DNA is shown, and the CDR3 is as TCRdb lists it. The J gene is TRBJ2-4, the V gene TRBV5-1; the table names TRBD2, a call not compared with the DNA. The CDR3 totals 9 residues, both ends included. Germline assignment: CDR1 SGHRS and CDR2 YFSETQ. The CDR3 loop is CASSLGGEV.

This chain uses TRBV6-4 with TRBJ1-5; unclear D gene. The CDR3 sequence is 13 residues long. Trimming pared 6 bases from V and 4 bases from J, leaving 10 bases between. Germline V gene sequence: CDR1 MRHNA, CDR2 SNTAGT. CDR3 amino acids: CASSPTENQPQHF. CDR3 nucleotides: TGTGCCAGCAGCCCCACCGAGAATCAGCCCCAGCATTTT.

This chain uses TRBV19 with TRBJ2-3, with 11 positions matching TRBD2. CDR1 and CDR2 from the germline V gene are LNHDA and SQIVND (reference sequence). Losses at the gene ends were 7 bases for V and 2 bases for J; bases not matched to a gene: 8. The CDR3 extends over 16 amino acids. For the CDR3, the DNA is TGTGCCAGTACCCGGGGACTAGCGGAATTCACAGATACGCAGTATTTT. Translated, it gives CASTRGLAEFTDTQYF.

This chain connects TRBV5-1 to TRBJ2-3; TRBD2 matches at 8 bases. The CDR3 spans 15 residues. CDR1 is SGHRS, CDR2 YFSETQ, per germline. J gave up 4 bases and V 4 bases, and 8 bases lay outside the gene matches. CDR3 residues: CASSEGLGSSDTQYF. The CDR3 DNA sequence: TGCGCCAGCAGCGAGGGACTAGGTAGTTCAGATACGCAGTATTTT.

The V and J genes are TRBV7-9 and TRBJ2-7, with a tentative D call TRBD2 (5 bases). Trimming took 10 bases from V and 5 from J, leaving 24 bases between them. This CDR3 has 15 amino acids. Germline CDR1 SEHNR, CDR2 FQNEAQ (reference sequence). The CDR3 bases are TGTGCCACACAAGCGGCCGAGCACGGTTTCGACGAGCAGTACTTC. Protein product: CATQAAEHGFDEQYF.

The CDR3 sequence is CASSVTPGGSEKLFF. CDR3 DNA sequence: TGTGCCAGCAGCGTTACCCCCGGGGGTTCTGAAAAACTGTTTTTT. This chain uses TRBV9 with TRBJ1-4; D is perhaps TRBD1 (5 bases). V gave up 2 bases and J gave up 7 bases, with 15 bases separating them. CDR1 is SGDLS and CDR2 is YYNGEE in the germline V gene. The CDR3 runs 15 residues.

This sequence joins TRBV19 and TRBJ2-2; D unclear. Germline-derived CDR1 and CDR2 are LNHDA and SQIVND (reference sequence). This CDR3 contains 15 residues. V was shortened by 3 bases and J by 7 bases, with 15 bases between the two germline ends. In DNA form, the CDR3 reads TGTGCCAGTAGTATTAGTATCTATCTGCTCGGGGAGCTGTTTTTT. Protein product: CASSISIYLLGELFF.

The V call is TRBV5-5, the J call TRBJ2-3; D is perhaps TRBD1 (6 bases). CDR3 length equals 15 residues. V lost 5 bases, J lost 2 bases, and 15 bases lay in between. Germline assignment: CDR1 SGHKS and CDR2 YYEKEE (reference sequence). The CDR3 sequence: CASSWGPGPTDTQYF. The CDR3 DNA reads TGTGCCAGCAGTTGGGGGCCAGGCCCCACAGATACGCAGTATTTT.

The table lists this clone with a count of one. The chain uses TRBV9 and TRBJ2-1; 10 positions agree with TRBD2. Germline V gives CDR1 SGDLS, CDR2 YYNGEE. The CDR3 loop spans 18 amino acids. V lost 0 bases to trimming and J lost 5 bases; unmatched junction nucleotides: 11. DNA for the CDR3: TGTGCCAGCAGCGTAGAAATGGGGGAGCGGGGGGGAAACAATGAGCAGTTCTTC. This translates into CASSVEMGERGGNNEQFF.

This chain connects TRBV28 to TRBJ1-2; a weak D match, TRBD1 (5 bases). CDR3 length: 14 residues. Trimming pared 5 bases from V and 4 bases from J, leaving 14 bases between. From germline, CDR1 is MDHEN and CDR2 SYDVKM. The CDR3 DNA reads TGTGCCAGCAGTATCAACGCAGGGTTCTATGGCTACACCTTC. Translating gives CASSINAGFYGYTF.

This rearrangement joins TRBV10-2 to TRBJ1-1, with D tentatively TRBD1 (5 bases). The CDR3 sequence is 14 residues long. Germline assignment: CDR1 WSHSY and CDR2 SAAADI. V shed 4 bases and J shed 7 bases, with 16 bases lying between them. The CDR3 here is CASSVAQGGIEAFF. The CDR3 coding sequence is TGCGCCAGCAGTGTTGCGCAGGGAGGTATTGAAGCTTTCTTT.

The chain employs TRBV2 and TRBJ2-7; 9 bases fit TRBD1. CDR1 and CDR2 from the germline V gene are SNHLY and FYNNEI. This CDR3 is built from 14 residues. V shed 8 bases and J 3 bases; nucleotides not matched to a gene: 8. CDR3 DNA sequence: TGTGCCAGCTACCCCCGGGACAGGGACTACGAGCAGTACTTC. Translated, it gives CASYPRDRDYEQYF.

The V gene is TRBV29-1, the J gene TRBJ2-1; D is uncertain. The germline gives CDR1 SQVTM, CDR2 ANQGSEA. Trimming removed 2 bases from V and 9 bases from J, with 17 bases in between. This CDR3 contains 14 residues. The CDR3 spells CSVELVALTGEQFF. The CDR3 DNA follows: TGCAGCGTTGAATTAGTGGCCCTAACGGGTGAGCAGTTCTTC.

The chain has TRBV29-1 and TRBJ1-1; D gene unclear. The CDR3 has 12 residues. The V gene lost 4 bases and the J gene lost 5 bases, with 11 bases spanning the gap. Germline V CDR1 and CDR2: SQVTM, ANQGSEA. The CDR3 sequence is CSVGNTATEAFF. The CDR3 DNA is TGCAGCGTTGGTAATACCGCGACTGAAGCTTTCTTT.

CDR3 loop: CASSLGDFQETQYF. The CDR3 bases are TGTGCCAGCAGCTTAGGGGACTTCCAAGAGACCCAGTACTTC. This chain uses TRBV7-3 with TRBJ2-5, with a weak D call TRBD2 (6 bases). The CDR3 has 14 residues. The germline V gene has CDR1 SGHTA and CDR2 FQGTGA. The V end was cut by 2 bases, the J end by 1 base, with 8 bases between.

The rearrangement joins TRBV6-5 to TRBJ1-2; 7 bases match TRBD1. V lost 9 bases and J lost 6; bases outside the gene matches: 16. The CDR3 has 15 residues. The germline V gene encodes CDR1 MNHEY and CDR2 SVGAGI. The CDR3 DNA is TGTGCCAGTCGCCCTCGGCAGAGGGGGCGCGATGGCTACACCTTC. Protein: CASRPRQRGRDGYTF.

The V call is TRBV4-3, the J call TRBJ2-3; possible D gene TRBD1, 5 bases. The CDR3 sequence is 15 residues long. V dropped 0 bases and J dropped 0 bases, with 7 bases sitting between them. CDR1 and CDR2 from the germline V gene are LGHNA and YSLEER. The CDR3 spells CASSQDRASTDTQYF. CDR3 in DNA: TGCGCCAGCAGCCAAGACAGGGCCAGCACAGATACGCAGTATTTT.

This sequence joins TRBV6-4 and TRBJ2-5; 9 bases map to TRBD1. V shed 6 bases, J shed 0 bases, and the junction held 14 bases outside the gene matches. Germline V CDR1 and CDR2: MRHNA, SNTAGT. This CDR3 contains 18 residues. The CDR3 nucleotides read TGTGCCAGCAGGTATGGGACAGGGCGATCTCCGTACCAAGAGACCCAGTACTTC. This codes for CASRYGTGRSPYQETQYF.

This clone was picked up a small number of times. J is TRBJ1-5 and V is TRBV18, with D possibly TRBD1 on 5 matching bases. V gave up 6 bases and J gave up 0 bases, with 12 bases separating them. This CDR3 contains 15 residues. Germline assignment: CDR1 KGHSH and CDR2 LQKENI. CDR3 nucleotides: TGTGCCAGCTCCCCTACAGGTGATAGCAATCAGCCCCAGCATTTT. Its protein is CASSPTGDSNQPQHF.

The chain is built from TRBV19 and TRBJ1-5; TRBD1 matches 10 bases. Unmatched junction bases numbered 6, after V lost 3 bases and J lost 1 base. The germline gives CDR1 LNHDA, CDR2 SQIVND (reference sequence). This CDR3 is 17 amino acids long. CDR3: CASSMGQGSRSNQPQHF. DNA for the CDR3: TGTGCCAGTAGTATGGGACAGGGGTCTAGGAGCAATCAGCCCCAGCATTTT.

This clone was detected once. The chain uses TRBV7-9 and TRBJ1-1; 10 bases map to TRBD1. CDR1 is SEHNR, CDR2 FQNEAQ, per germline (reference sequence). With V trimmed by 1 base and J by 5 bases, 7 bases remained unmatched. The CDR3 is 16 amino acids. DNA of the CDR3: TGTGCCAGCAGCTTAGGCCGGGACAGGGGTGGGACTGAAGCTTTCTTT. Its translation is CASSLGRDRGGTEAFF.

The chain uses TRBV15 and TRBJ1-6; tentative D call: TRBD1 (5 bases). Per germline, CDR1 LNHNV and CDR2 YYDKDF (reference sequence). The CDR3 extends over 16 amino acids. Trimming removed 5 bases at V and 8 bases at J, with 19 bases between. CDR3 region: CATSPGHSDFDSPLHF. The CDR3 coding sequence is TGTGCCACCAGCCCAGGACATTCGGATTTTGATTCACCCCTCCACTTT.

The V call is TRBV19, the J call TRBJ2-2; D is perhaps TRBD2 (6 bases). The CDR3 consists of 14 residues. V shed 4 bases and J shed 5 bases, with 11 bases lying between them. Germline V gene sequence: CDR1 LNHDA, CDR2 SQIVND (reference sequence). CDR3 residues: CASSRREGTGELFF. The CDR3 DNA reads TGTGCCAGTAGTAGGCGGGAAGGGACCGGGGAGCTGTTTTTT.